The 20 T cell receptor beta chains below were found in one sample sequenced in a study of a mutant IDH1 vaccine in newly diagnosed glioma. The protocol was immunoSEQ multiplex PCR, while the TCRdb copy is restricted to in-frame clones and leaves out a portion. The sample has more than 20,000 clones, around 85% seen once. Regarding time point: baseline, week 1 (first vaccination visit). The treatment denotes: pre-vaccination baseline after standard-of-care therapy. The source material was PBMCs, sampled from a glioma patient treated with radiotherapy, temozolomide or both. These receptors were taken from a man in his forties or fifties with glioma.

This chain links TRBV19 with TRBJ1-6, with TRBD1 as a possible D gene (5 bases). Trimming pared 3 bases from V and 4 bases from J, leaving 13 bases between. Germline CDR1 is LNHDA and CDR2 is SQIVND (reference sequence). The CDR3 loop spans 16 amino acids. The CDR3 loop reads CASSMEGLGYNSPLHF. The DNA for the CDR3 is TGTGCCAGTAGTATGGAGGGGCTTGGTTATAATTCACCCCTCCACTTT.

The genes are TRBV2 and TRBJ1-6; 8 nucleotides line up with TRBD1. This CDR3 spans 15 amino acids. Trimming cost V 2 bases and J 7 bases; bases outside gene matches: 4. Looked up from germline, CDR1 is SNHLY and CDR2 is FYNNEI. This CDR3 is CASSEQGAGNSPLHF. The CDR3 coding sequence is TGTGCCAGCAGTGAACAGGGGGCTGGGAATTCACCCCTCCACTTT. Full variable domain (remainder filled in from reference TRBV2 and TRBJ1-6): EPEVTQTPSHQVTQMGQEVILRCVPISNHLYFYWYRQILGQKVEFLVSFYNNEISEKSEIFDDQFSVERPDGSNFTLKIRSTKLEDSAMYFCASSEQGAGNSPLHFGNGTRLTVT.

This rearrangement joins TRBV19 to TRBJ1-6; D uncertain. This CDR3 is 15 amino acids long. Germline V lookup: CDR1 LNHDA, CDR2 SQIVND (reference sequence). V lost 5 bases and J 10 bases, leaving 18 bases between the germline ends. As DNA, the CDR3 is TGTGCCAGTAGTCTCGGAAGAGACGACGTCTCACCCCTCCACTTT. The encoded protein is CASSLGRDDVSPLHF.

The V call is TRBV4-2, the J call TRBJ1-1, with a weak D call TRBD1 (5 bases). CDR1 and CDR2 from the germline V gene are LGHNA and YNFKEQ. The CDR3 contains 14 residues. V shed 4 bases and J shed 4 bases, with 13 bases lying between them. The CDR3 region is CASSRPLGATEAFF. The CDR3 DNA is TGTGCCAGCAGCCGGCCCCTTGGGGCCACTGAAGCTTTCTTT.

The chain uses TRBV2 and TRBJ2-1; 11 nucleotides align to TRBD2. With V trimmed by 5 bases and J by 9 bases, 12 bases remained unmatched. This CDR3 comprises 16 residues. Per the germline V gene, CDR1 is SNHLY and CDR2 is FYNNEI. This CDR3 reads CASSPRTSGRLGEQFF. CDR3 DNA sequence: TGTGCCAGCAGTCCTAGGACTAGCGGGCGCCTTGGTGAGCAGTTCTTC.

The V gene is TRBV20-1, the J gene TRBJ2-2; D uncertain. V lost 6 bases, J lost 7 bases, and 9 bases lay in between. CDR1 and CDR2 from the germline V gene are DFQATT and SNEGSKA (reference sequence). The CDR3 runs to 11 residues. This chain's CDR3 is CSATNYGELFF. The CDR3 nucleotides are TGCAGTGCCACGAATTACGGGGAGCTGTTTTTT.

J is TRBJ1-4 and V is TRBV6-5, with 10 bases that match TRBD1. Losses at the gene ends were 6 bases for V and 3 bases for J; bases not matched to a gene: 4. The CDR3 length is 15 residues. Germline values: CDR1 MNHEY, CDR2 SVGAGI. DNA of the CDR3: TGTGCCAGCAGAGAGACAGGGGGCTCTAATGAAAAACTGTTTTTT. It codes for CASRETGGSNEKLFF.

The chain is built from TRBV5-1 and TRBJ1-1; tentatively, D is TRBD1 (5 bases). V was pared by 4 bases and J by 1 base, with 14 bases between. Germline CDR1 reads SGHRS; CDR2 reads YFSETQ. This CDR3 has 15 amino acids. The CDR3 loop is CASSKLGLSNTEAFF. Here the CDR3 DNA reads TGCGCCAGCAGCAAACTGGGACTTTCGAACACTGAAGCTTTCTTT.

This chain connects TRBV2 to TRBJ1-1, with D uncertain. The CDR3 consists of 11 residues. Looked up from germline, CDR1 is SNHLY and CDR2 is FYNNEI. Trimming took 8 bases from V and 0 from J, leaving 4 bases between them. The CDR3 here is CASDLNTEAFF. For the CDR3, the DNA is TGTGCCAGCGACCTGAACACTGAAGCTTTCTTT.

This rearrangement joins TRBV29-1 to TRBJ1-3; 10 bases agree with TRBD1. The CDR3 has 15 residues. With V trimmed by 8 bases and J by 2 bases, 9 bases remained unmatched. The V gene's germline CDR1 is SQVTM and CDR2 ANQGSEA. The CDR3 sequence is CSPLTGGDPGNTIYF. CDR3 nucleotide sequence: TGCAGCCCTTTGACAGGGGGCGATCCTGGAAACACCATATATTTT.

Here the CDR3 DNA reads TGCGCCAGCAGCTCCCACGGCGAAACTGAAGCTTTCTTT. Translated: CASSSHGETEAFF. This chain connects TRBV5-1 to TRBJ1-1; D unclear. The V gene lost 3 bases and the J gene lost 5 bases, with 11 bases spanning the gap. Germline V gene sequence: CDR1 SGHRS, CDR2 YFSETQ. CDR3 length equals 13 residues.

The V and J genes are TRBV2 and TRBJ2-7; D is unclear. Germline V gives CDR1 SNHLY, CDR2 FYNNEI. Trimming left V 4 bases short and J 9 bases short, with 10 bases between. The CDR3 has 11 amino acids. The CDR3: CASSARLGQYF. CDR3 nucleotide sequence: TGTGCCAGCAGTGCCCGCCTGGGGCAGTACTTC.

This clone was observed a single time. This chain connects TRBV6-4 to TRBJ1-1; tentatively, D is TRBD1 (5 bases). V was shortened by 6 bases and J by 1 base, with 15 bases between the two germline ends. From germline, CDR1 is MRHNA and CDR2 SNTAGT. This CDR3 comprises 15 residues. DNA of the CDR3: TGTGCCAGCAGGCCTTCGGACATGCCGAACACTGAAGCTTTCTTT. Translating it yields CASRPSDMPNTEAFF.

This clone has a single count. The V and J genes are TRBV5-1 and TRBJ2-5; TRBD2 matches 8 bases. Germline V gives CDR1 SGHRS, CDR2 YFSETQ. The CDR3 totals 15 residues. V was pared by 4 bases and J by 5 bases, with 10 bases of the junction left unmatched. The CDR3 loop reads CASSPVGTRRETQYF. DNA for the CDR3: TGCGCCAGCAGCCCGGTCGGGACTAGGAGGGAGACCCAGTACTTC. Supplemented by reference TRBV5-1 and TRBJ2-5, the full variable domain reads KAGVTQTPRYLIKTRGQQVTLSCSPISGHRSVSWYQQTPGQGLQFLFEYFSETQRNKGNFPGRFSGRQFSNSRSEMNVSTLELGDSALYLCASSPVGTRRETQYFGPGTRLLVL.

This chain's CDR3 is CASSQIGGGYNSPLHF. The CDR3 DNA reads as TGTGCCAGCAGCCAGATCGGAGGGGGGTATAATTCACCCCTCCACTTT. The V and J genes are TRBV7-9 and TRBJ1-6, with TRBD1 as a possible D gene (6 bases). The V gene lost 5 bases and the J gene lost 4 bases, with 15 bases spanning the gap. The V gene's germline CDR1 is SEHNR and CDR2 FQNEAQ (reference sequence). The CDR3 has 16 residues.

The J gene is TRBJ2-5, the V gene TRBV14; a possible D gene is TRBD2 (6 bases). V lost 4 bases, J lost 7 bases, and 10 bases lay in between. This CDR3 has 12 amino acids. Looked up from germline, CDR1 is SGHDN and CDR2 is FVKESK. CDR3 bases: TGTGCCAGCAGCCCGGCCGGGGGGACCCAGTACTTC. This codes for CASSPAGGTQYF.

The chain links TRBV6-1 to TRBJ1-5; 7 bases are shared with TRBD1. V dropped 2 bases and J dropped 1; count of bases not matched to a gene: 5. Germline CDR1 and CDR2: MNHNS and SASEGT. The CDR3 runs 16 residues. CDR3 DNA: TGTGCCAGCAGTGAACTCCCGGGACAGAGCAATCAGCCCCAGCATTTT. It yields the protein CASSELPGQSNQPQHF.

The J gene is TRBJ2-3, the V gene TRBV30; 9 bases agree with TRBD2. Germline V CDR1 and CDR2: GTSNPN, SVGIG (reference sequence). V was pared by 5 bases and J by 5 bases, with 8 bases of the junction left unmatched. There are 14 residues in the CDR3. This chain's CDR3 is CAWAPGLAVDTQYF. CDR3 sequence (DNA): TGTGCCTGGGCCCCGGGACTAGCTGTAGATACGCAGTATTTT.

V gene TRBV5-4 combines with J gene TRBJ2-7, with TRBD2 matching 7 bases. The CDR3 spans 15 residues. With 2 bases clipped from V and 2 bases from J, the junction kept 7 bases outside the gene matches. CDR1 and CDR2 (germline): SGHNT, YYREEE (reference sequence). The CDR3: CASSFVSGIPYEQYF. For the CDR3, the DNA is TGTGCCAGCAGCTTCGTAAGCGGGATCCCCTACGAGCAGTACTTC.

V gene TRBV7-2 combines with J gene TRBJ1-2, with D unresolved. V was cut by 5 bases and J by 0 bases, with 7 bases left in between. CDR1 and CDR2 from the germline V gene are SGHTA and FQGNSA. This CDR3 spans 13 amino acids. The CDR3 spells CASSPGPNYGYTF. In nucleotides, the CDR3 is TGTGCCAGCAGCCCAGGACCTAACTATGGCTACACCTTC.